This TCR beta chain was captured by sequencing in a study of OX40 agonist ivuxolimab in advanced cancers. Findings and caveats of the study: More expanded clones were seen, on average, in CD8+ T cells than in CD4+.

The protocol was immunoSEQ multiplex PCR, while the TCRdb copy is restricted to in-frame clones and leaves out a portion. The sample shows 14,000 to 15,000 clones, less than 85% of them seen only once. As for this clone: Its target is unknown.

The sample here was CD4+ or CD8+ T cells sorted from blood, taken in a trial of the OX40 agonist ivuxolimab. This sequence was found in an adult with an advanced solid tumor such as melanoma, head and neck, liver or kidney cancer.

CDR3 DNA sequence: TGTGCCAGTAGCCAGTCTAGCACAGATACGCAGTATTTT. As protein: CASSQSSTDTQYF. The chain uses TRBV19 and TRBJ2-3; D remains ambiguous. CDR1 is LNHDA and CDR2 is SQIVND in the germline V gene (reference sequence). This CDR3 comprises 13 residues. The V gene lost 6 bases and the J gene lost 0 bases, with 7 bases spanning the gap.